These 11 T cell receptor beta chains came from one sample sequenced in a study of cytomegalovirus exposure and HLA in healthy donors. The PCR contained 60 Vbeta and 13 Jbeta primers. Sequencing was performed with immunoSEQ multiplex PCR; in TCRdb, only in-frame clones are kept and a portion is missing. The table shows about 140,000 clones, with 75% to 80% occurring only once. Sequencing was performed on PBMCs. The origin of the receptors is a woman aged 45-65 years in good health and CMV-seronegative.

The gene calls are TRBV25-1 and TRBJ2-7; TRBD1 is a possible D gene (7 bases). Deletions cut 1 base from V and 10 bases from J, with 20 bases between. The CDR3 sequence is 15 residues long. Germline V gives CDR1 MGHDK, CDR2 SYGVNS. The CDR3, as DNA: TGTGCCAGCAGTGAATGGGAGGATGGACAGGATGTACAGTACTTC. Its protein is CASSEWEDGQDVQYF.

The rearrangement uses TRBV30 and TRBJ2-3; D may be TRBD2 (5 bases). This CDR3 comprises 13 residues. V gave up 8 bases and J gave up 6 bases, with 18 bases separating them. CDR1 and CDR2 (germline): GTSNPN, SVGIG (reference sequence). CDR3: CAQGFSGVDTQYF. CDR3 nucleotides: TGTGCCCAAGGTTTTTCCGGGGTTGATACGCAGTATTTT.

In its sample, this clone was seen a few times. CDR3 nucleotide sequence: TGTGCCAGCAGTTTACCCTTTCAGGGGTCTGGGGCCAACGTCCTGACTTTC. It codes for CASSLPFQGSGANVLTF. This chain joins TRBV28 and TRBJ2-6, with D tentatively TRBD1 (6 bases). The CDR3 loop spans 17 amino acids. Trimming cost V 2 bases and J 1 base, with 12 bases left between them. Germline V CDR1 and CDR2: MDHEN, SYDVKM.

The V gene is TRBV10-3, the J gene TRBJ1-4; no firm D call. CDR1 and CDR2 (germline): ENHRY, SYGVKD. The CDR3 runs to 12 residues. Trimming cost V 4 bases and J 12 bases, with 12 bases left between them. The CDR3 sequence is CAISARGQELFF. The CDR3 DNA is TGTGCCATCAGTGCAAGAGGGCAGGAACTGTTTTTT.

This rearrangement joins TRBV9 to TRBJ2-2; D might be TRBD2 (5 bases). The germline V and J ends were trimmed by 4 bases and 3 bases, with 13 bases remaining between them. Germline CDR1 reads SGDLS; CDR2 reads YYNGEE. The CDR3 runs to 15 residues. The CDR3 region has the DNA TGTGCCAGCAGCAGTCACGAGGGCTACACCGGGGAGCTGTTTTTT. The encoded protein is CASSSHEGYTGELFF.

The CDR3 DNA reads as TGTGCCACCAGCAGTCCCGCAGGAGGCTACGAGCAGTACTTC. Amino acids: CATSSPAGGYEQYF. The V and J genes are TRBV15 and TRBJ2-7; a weak D match, TRBD2 (5 bases). V was pared by 3 bases and J by 3 bases, with 12 bases between. The CDR3 extends over 14 amino acids. Germline V gives CDR1 LNHNV, CDR2 YYDKDF (reference sequence).

The J gene is TRBJ2-5, the V gene TRBV19; a possible D gene is TRBD1 (5 bases). V shed 7 bases and J shed 4 bases, with 19 bases lying between them. The germline CDR1 and CDR2 sequences are LNHDA and SQIVND (reference sequence). The CDR3 consists of 15 residues. CDR3 nucleotide sequence: TGTGCCAGTAAAGGCTTTGTGGGGCCCGGAGAGACCCAGTACTTC. As protein: CASKGFVGPGETQYF.

This chain uses TRBV6-1 with TRBJ2-1; the D gene is possibly TRBD2 (7 bases). This CDR3 region has 16 residues. With 4 bases removed from V and 1 base from J, the gap between germline ends came to 14 bases. CDR1 is MNHNS, CDR2 SASEGT, per germline. The CDR3 DNA is TGTGCCAGCAGTGGCTCAAGGGGGGGTTCCTACAATGAGCAGTTCTTC. Its protein is CASSGSRGGSYNEQFF.

J is TRBJ2-1 and V is TRBV12-5; the D gene is possibly TRBD1 (5 bases). V lost 5 bases, J lost 10 bases, and 21 bases lay in between. The length of the CDR3 is 15 residues. In germline, CDR1 is LGHNT, CDR2 FRNRAP. The CDR3 here is CASGTSRGALGEQFF. The CDR3 DNA is TGTGCTAGTGGTACCTCGCGTGGGGCCTTAGGGGAGCAGTTCTTC.

The chain joins TRBV10-3 to TRBJ1-4; 9 bases fit TRBD1. The V gene's germline CDR1 is ENHRY and CDR2 SYGVKD. The length of the CDR3 is 13 residues. V lost 3 bases to trimming and J lost 11 bases; unmatched junction nucleotides: 4. The CDR3 reads CAISEDRGGKLFF. The CDR3 nucleotides read TGTGCCATCAGTGAAGACAGGGGGGGCAAACTGTTTTTT.

This chain uses TRBV19 with TRBJ1-6, with TRBD1 matching over 9 bases. V was clipped by 9 bases and J by 6 bases; unmatched bases: 12. CDR1 and CDR2 (germline): LNHDA, SQIVND (reference sequence). The CDR3 sequence is 16 residues long. This chain's CDR3 is CASRLQGTGLNSPLHF. The CDR3 DNA reads as TGTGCCAGCCGACTCCAGGGGACAGGGCTTAATTCACCCCTCCACTTT.